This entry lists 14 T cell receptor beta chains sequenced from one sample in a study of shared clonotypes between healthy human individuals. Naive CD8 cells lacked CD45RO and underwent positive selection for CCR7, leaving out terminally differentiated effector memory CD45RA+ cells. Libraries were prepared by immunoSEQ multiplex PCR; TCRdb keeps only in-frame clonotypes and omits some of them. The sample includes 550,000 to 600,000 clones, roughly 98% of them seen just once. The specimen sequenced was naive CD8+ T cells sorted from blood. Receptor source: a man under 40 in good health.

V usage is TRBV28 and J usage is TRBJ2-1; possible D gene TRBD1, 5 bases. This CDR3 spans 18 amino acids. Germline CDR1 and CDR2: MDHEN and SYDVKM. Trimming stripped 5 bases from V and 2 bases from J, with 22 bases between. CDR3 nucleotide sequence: TGTGCCAGCAGTCCGCCCTGGACGACAGAATTCACCTACAATGAGCAGTTCTTC. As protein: CASSPPWTTEFTYNEQFF.

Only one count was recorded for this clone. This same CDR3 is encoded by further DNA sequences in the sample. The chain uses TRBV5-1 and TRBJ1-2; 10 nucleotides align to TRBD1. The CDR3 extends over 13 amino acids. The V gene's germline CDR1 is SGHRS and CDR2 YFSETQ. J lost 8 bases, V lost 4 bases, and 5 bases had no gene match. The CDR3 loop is CASSPGTGDGYTF. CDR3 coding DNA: TGCGCCAGCAGCCCGGGGACAGGGGACGGCTACACCTTC. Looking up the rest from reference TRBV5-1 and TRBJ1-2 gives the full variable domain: KAGVTQTPRYLIKTRGQQVTLSCSPISGHRSVSWYQQTPGQGLQFLFEYFSETQRNKGNFPGRFSGRQFSNSRSEMNVSTLELGDSALYLCASSPGTGDGYTFGSGTRLTVV.

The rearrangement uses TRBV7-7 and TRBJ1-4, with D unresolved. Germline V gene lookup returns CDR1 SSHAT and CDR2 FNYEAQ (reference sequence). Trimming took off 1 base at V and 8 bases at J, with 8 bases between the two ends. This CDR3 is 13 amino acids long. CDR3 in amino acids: CASSLGPGEKLFF. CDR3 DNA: TGTGCCAGCAGCTTAGGGCCCGGAGAAAAACTGTTTTTT.

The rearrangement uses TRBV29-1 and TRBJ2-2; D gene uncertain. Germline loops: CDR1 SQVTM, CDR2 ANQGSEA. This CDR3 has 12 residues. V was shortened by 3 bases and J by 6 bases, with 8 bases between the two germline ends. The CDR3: CSVDEASGELFF. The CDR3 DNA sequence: TGCAGCGTTGATGAGGCCTCCGGGGAGCTGTTTTTT.

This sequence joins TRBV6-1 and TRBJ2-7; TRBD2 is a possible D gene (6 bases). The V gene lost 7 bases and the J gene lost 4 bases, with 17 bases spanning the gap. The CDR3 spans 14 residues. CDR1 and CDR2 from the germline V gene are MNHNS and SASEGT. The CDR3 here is CASTEAGTLYEQYF. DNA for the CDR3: TGTGCCAGCACCGAGGCCGGGACTCTTTACGAGCAGTACTTC.

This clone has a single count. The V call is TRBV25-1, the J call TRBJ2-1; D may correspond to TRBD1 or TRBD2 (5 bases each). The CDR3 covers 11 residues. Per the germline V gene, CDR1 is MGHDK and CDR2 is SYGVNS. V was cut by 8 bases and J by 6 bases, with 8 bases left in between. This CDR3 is CASLRGNEQFF. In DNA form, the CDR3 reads TGTGCCAGCCTGAGGGGCAATGAGCAGTTCTTC.

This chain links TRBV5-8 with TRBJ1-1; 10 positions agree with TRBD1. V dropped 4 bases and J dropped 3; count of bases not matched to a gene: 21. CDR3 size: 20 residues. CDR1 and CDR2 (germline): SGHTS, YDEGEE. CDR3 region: CASSRRRLPGQGRRDTEAFF. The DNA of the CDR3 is TGTGCCAGCAGCCGAAGACGTCTTCCGGGACAGGGGCGTAGGGACACTGAAGCTTTCTTT.

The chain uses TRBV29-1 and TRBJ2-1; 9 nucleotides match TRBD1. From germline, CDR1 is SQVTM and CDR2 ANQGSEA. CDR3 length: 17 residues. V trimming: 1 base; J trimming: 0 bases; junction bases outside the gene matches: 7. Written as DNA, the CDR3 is TGCAGCGTTGAAGGCGTAGGACAGGGGAGCTCCTACAATGAGCAGTTCTTC. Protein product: CSVEGVGQGSSYNEQFF.

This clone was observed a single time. CDR3 sequence: CASCPGTETYSNQPQHF. The CDR3, as DNA: TGTGCCAGTTGCCCGGGGACAGAAACTTATAGCAATCAGCCCCAGCATTTT. V usage is TRBV19 and J usage is TRBJ1-5; 7 nucleotides align to TRBD1. After removal of 8 bases from V and 0 bases from J, the junction contained 13 bases not matched to a gene. From germline, CDR1 is LNHDA and CDR2 SQIVND (reference sequence). The CDR3 spans 17 residues.

CDR3 amino acids: CASRFGNEQFF. The CDR3 region has the DNA TGTGCCAGCAGATTTGGGAATGAGCAGTTCTTC. The V gene is TRBV7-9, the J gene TRBJ2-1; no clear D gene. This CDR3 comprises 11 residues. Trimming stripped 6 bases from V and 7 bases from J, with 7 bases between. Germline assignment: CDR1 SEHNR and CDR2 FQNEAQ (reference sequence). Filled out from reference TRBV7-9 and TRBJ2-1, the complete variable domain reads DTGVSQNPRHKITKRGQNVTFRCDPISEHNRLYWYRQTLGQGPEFLTYFQNEAQLEKSRLLSDRFSAERPKGSFSTLEIQRTEQGDSAMYLCASRFGNEQFFGPGTRLTVL.

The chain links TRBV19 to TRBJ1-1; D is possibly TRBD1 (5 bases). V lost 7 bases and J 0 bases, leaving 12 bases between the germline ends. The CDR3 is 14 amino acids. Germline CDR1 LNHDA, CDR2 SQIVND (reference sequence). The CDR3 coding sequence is TGTGCCAGTACCCGACAAGGGGTGAACACTGAAGCTTTCTTT. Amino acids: CASTRQGVNTEAFF.

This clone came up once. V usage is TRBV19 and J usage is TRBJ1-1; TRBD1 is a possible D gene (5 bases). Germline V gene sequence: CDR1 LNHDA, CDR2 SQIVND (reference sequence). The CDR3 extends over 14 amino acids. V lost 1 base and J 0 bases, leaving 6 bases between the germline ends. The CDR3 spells CASSIGGMNTEAFF. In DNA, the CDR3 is TGTGCCAGTAGTATAGGGGGGATGAACACTGAAGCTTTCTTT.

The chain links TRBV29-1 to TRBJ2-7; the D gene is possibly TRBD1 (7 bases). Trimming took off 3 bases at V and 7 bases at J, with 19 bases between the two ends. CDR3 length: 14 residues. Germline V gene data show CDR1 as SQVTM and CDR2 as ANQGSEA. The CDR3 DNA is TGCAGCGTTGACGACACAGGGGTTGGAGGGGAGCAGTACTTC. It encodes CSVDDTGVGGEQYF.

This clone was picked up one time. The CDR3 bases are TGCGCCAGCAGCTTATCAAGGGGGCCAGTCGATCAGTACTTC. Translating gives CASSLSRGPVDQYF. The rearrangement links TRBV5-1 to TRBJ2-4; TRBD1 agrees at 7 bases. Germline V gene sequence: CDR1 SGHRS, CDR2 YFSETQ. Trimming at V came to 2 bases and at J to 12 bases, leaving 11 bases not matched to a gene. The CDR3 is made up of 14 amino acids.